This TCR beta chain was recovered during a study of blood T cell repertoires in COVID-19. In the study overall: Collection of acute and convalescent COVID-19 samples took place in the United States, Italy and Spain.

Enrolled through a virtual design, the participants were between 18 and 89 years of age and came from some 25 US areas. Clinical histories supplied by participants themselves formed the basis of cohort assignment. The germline gives CDR1 MDHEN, CDR2 SYDVKM. The CDR3 length is 14 residues. V was pared by 5 bases and J by 5 bases, with 15 bases between. Per the original data handling: Estimation of nucleated cell counts was performed using reference gene primer amplification. TCRdb's table, derived via immunoSEQ multiplex PCR, lists solely in-frame clones and lacks some. V and J calls and clone size are those listed in that table; D and trimming were worked out from the DNA. Here the sample spans approximately 170,000 clones, 80% to 90% being singletons.

Sample: PBMCs or T cells enriched from blood (not recorded which). This chain joins TRBV28 and TRBJ1-2; D might be TRBD1 (6 bases). The sequence derives from a woman aged 45-60 years who had recovered from COVID-19. The CDR3 reads CASSQGLPPYGYTF. The CDR3 region has the DNA TGTGCCAGCAGTCAGGGGTTGCCACCTTATGGCTACACCTTC.